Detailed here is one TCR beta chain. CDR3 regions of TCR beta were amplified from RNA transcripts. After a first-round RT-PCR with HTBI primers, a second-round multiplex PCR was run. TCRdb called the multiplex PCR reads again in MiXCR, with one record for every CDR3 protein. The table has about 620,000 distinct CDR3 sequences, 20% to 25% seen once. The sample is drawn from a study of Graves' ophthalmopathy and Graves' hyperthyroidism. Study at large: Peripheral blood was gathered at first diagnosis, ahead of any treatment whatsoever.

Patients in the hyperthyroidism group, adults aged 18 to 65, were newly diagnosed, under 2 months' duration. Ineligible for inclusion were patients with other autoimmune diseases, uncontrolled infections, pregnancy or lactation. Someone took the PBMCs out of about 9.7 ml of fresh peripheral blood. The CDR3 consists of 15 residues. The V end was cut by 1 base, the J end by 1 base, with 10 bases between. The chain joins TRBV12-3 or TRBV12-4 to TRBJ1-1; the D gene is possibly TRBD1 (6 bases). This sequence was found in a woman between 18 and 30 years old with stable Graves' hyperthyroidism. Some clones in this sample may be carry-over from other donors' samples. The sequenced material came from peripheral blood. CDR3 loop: CASSLGQVENTEAFF. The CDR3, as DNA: TGTGCCAGCAGTTTAGGACAGGTTGAGAACACTGAAGCTTTCTTT.